At least ten counts were recorded for the clone carrying this TCR beta chain. What it binds is not known. The sequenced patients had an expansion of CD8+CD57+ cells seen by flow cytometry. Each of the patients presented with severe acquired aplastic anemia. When blood sampling took place, the patients had received no therapy. Profiling that covered TCR beta VDJ and CDR3 relied on genomic DNA as its template. Via MiXCR, TCRdb re-called the reads, giving one row per CDR3 protein. Among over 150,000 distinct CDR3 sequences listed, 40% to 65% were seen once. This specimen belongs to a study of CD8+CD57+ T cells in acquired aplastic anemia. Study details: The sorted CD4+ and CD8+ cells yielded an average approximately 3.2 ug of DNA.

The CDR3 consists of 13 residues. Trimming stripped 1 base from V and 3 bases from J, with 3 bases between. General observations from the study: Shared by patients and controls, around 27 CD8+ CDR3s were abundant in patients.

The V and J genes are TRBV12-3 or TRBV12-4 and TRBJ2-2; D call uncertain. The sequence came from a human donor with aplastic anemia. The material sequenced was sorted CD4+, CD8+, or CD8+CD57+ T cells (not recorded which) from PBMCs. The CDR3 loop is CASSLGYTGELFF. The CDR3 DNA reads as TGTGCCAGCAGTTTAGGGTACACCGGGGAGCTGTTTTTT.